Below, 18 T cell receptor beta chains from the same sample are listed, as sequenced in a study of blood T cell repertoires in COVID-19. The data were produced by immunoSEQ multiplex PCR, yet TCRdb's version contains in-frame clones alone and is incomplete. The repertoire has about 81,000 clones, just over 85% of them found once; the top ten carry about 4.4%. The specimen sequenced was peripheral blood. The source is a woman of 80 years or more with acute or convalescent COVID-19.

V gene TRBV9 combines with J gene TRBJ1-5, with 7 positions matching TRBD1. The CDR3 has 15 amino acids. Per germline, CDR1 SGDLS and CDR2 YYNGEE. Germline trimming cut 4 bases from V and 0 bases from J; bases unmatched to any gene: 4. CDR3 coding DNA: TGTGCCAGCAGCAGGACAGGAACTAGCAATCAGCCCCAGCATTTT. Translating it yields CASSRTGTSNQPQHF.

V gene TRBV9 combines with J gene TRBJ1-1; 7 bases fit TRBD1. Germline CDR1 is SGDLS and CDR2 is YYNGEE. J lost 0 bases, V lost 4 bases, and 3 bases had no gene match. The CDR3 consists of 14 residues. In DNA, the CDR3 is TGTGCCAGCAGCAAGACAGGGCTGAACACTGAAGCTTTCTTT. Its translation: CASSKTGLNTEAFF.

The V and J genes are TRBV27 and TRBJ1-1; 8 bases map to TRBD1. The germline gives CDR1 MNHEY, CDR2 SMNVEV (reference sequence). This CDR3 region has 16 residues. V dropped 7 bases and J dropped 1; count of bases not matched to a gene: 11. The CDR3 is CASMSVRGRGNTEAFF. The CDR3 bases are TGTGCCAGCATGTCCGTCAGGGGGCGCGGGAACACTGAAGCTTTCTTT.

The chain combines TRBV2 with TRBJ2-7; D not certain. In germline, CDR1 is SNHLY, CDR2 FYNNEI. CDR3 length: 13 amino acids. The V and J ends lost 6 bases and 6 bases respectively, with 15 bases between them. In nucleotides, the CDR3 is TGTGCCAGCAGCAACCGGGTCTTCTCCGAGCAGTACTTC. This translates into CASSNRVFSEQYF.

The V call is TRBV5-1, the J call TRBJ1-6; TRBD1 aligns across 7 bases. The germline V gene has CDR1 SGHRS and CDR2 YFSETQ. V was clipped by 1 base and J by 9 bases; unmatched bases: 4. The CDR3 length is 14 residues. The CDR3 DNA reads TGCGCCAGCAGCTTGCTAGGGGACAGTTCACCCCTCCACTTT. Amino acid sequence: CASSLLGDSSPLHF.

The chain carries TRBV7-9 and TRBJ1-1; a possible D gene is TRBD1 (5 bases). The germline V and J ends were trimmed by 3 bases and 0 bases, with 17 bases remaining between them. The CDR3 spans 17 residues. Germline-derived CDR1 and CDR2 are SEHNR and FQNEAQ (reference sequence). The CDR3: CASSLGGTKGLNTEAFF. CDR3 in DNA: TGTGCCAGCAGCTTGGGGGGAACGAAAGGCTTGAACACTGAAGCTTTCTTT.

This chain joins TRBV6-5 and TRBJ2-1; TRBD1 matches 7 bases. The CDR3 covers 15 residues. Trimming cost V 6 bases and J 10 bases; bases outside gene matches: 15. Germline assignment: CDR1 MNHEY and CDR2 SVGAGI. The CDR3 DNA reads as TGTGCCAGCAGCGTCGGGACAGCTACTGTTAGGGAGCAGTTCTTC. It is translated as CASSVGTATVREQFF.

This rearrangement joins TRBV12-3 or TRBV12-4 to TRBJ1-5; 7 bases map to TRBD1. The CDR3 extends over 13 amino acids. V gave up 6 bases and J gave up 6 bases; unmatched junction bases: 5. CDR3: CASSSGQTQPQHF. DNA for the CDR3: TGTGCCAGCAGCTCGGGACAGACTCAGCCCCAGCATTTT.

The V call is TRBV6-5, the J call TRBJ2-7; 7 bases align to TRBD2. Germline V CDR1 and CDR2: MNHEY, SVGAGI. The CDR3 has 14 residues. The trim removed 8 bases at V and 0 bases at J, leaving 7 bases unmatched. The chain's CDR3 is CASRKAGVSYEQYF. The CDR3 DNA is TGTGCCAGCCGCAAGGCGGGGGTCTCCTACGAGCAGTACTTC.

The chain combines TRBV19 with TRBJ1-5; the D gene is possibly TRBD1 (6 bases). Germline CDR1 LNHDA, CDR2 SQIVND (reference sequence). This CDR3 comprises 15 residues. Trimming cost V 5 bases and J 7 bases, with 18 bases left between them. The CDR3 DNA reads TGTGCCAGTAGTTCGACAGGTCAACAGGGCCAGCCCCAGCATTTT. Protein sequence: CASSSTGQQGQPQHF.

The chain has TRBV19 and TRBJ1-4, with unresolved D. V lost 6 bases, J lost 1 base, and 15 bases lay in between. The CDR3 extends over 16 amino acids. The germline V gene encodes CDR1 LNHDA and CDR2 SQIVND (reference sequence). CDR3 sequence reads: CASSHPREETNEKLFF. DNA of the CDR3: TGTGCCAGTAGCCACCCGAGGGAGGAAACTAATGAAAAACTGTTTTTT.

This clone was counted once. This sequence joins TRBV2 and TRBJ1-3; no clear D gene. The V and J ends lost 0 bases and 4 bases respectively, with 13 bases between them. CDR1 and CDR2 from the germline V gene are SNHLY and FYNNEI. There are 16 residues in the CDR3. CDR3: CASSEALRGTGNTIYF. Written as DNA, the CDR3 is TGTGCCAGCAGTGAAGCGCTTCGGGGAACAGGAAACACCATATATTTT.

This chain uses TRBV5-1 with TRBJ2-3; 9 nucleotides match TRBD1. Germline CDR1 is SGHRS and CDR2 is YFSETQ. Trimming took 7 bases from V and 3 from J; bases not matched to a gene: 3. This CDR3 region has 13 residues. CDR3 loop: CASVGQGTDTQYF. The CDR3 nucleotides are TGCGCCAGCGTTGGACAGGGGACAGATACGCAGTATTTT.

The chain couples TRBV5-1 to TRBJ2-7, with TRBD1 matching 9 bases. There are 13 residues in the CDR3. With V trimmed by 4 bases and J by 4 bases, 3 bases remained unmatched. Germline V gene sequence: CDR1 SGHRS, CDR2 YFSETQ. DNA for the CDR3: TGCGCCAGCAGCCCCGACAGGGGGTACGAGCAGTACTTC. Its translation is CASSPDRGYEQYF.

This chain joins TRBV7-2 and TRBJ2-2, with 10 bases identical to TRBD2. This CDR3 region has 19 residues. Germline V CDR1 and CDR2: SGHTA, FQGNSA. Losses at the gene ends were 5 bases for V and 6 bases for J; bases not matched to a gene: 18. The CDR3 DNA follows: TGTGCCAGCAGCGTCGAGTGGGCTAGCGGGAGCTATTTGCCCGGGGAGCTGTTTTTT. This codes for CASSVEWASGSYLPGELFF.

The V gene is TRBV7-7, the J gene TRBJ2-1, with D perhaps matching TRBD2 (5 bases). Germline-derived CDR1 and CDR2 are SSHAT and FNYEAQ (reference sequence). This CDR3 region has 15 residues. DNA of the CDR3: TGTGCTAGCTCGTCGTCGTCGGGGATCTACAATGAGCAGTTCTTC. Its translation: CASSSSSGIYNEQFF.

V and J are TRBV11-2 and TRBJ2-7, with D perhaps matching TRBD1 (5 bases). Trimming cost V 0 bases and J 3 bases, with 12 bases left between them. Per the germline V gene, CDR1 is SGHAT and CDR2 is FQNNGV. CDR3 length equals 15 residues. Here the CDR3 reads CASSLELDTNYEQYF. CDR3 nucleotides: TGTGCCAGCAGCTTAGAGCTGGACACGAACTACGAGCAGTACTTC.

This rearrangement joins TRBV6-2 or TRBV6-3 to TRBJ2-5; D unresolved. The germline CDR1 and CDR2 sequences are MNHEY and SVGEGT. This CDR3 spans 11 amino acids. With 5 bases removed from V and 2 bases from J, the gap between germline ends came to 3 bases. The CDR3 bases are TGTGCCAGCAGTGTACAAGAGACCCAGTACTTC. Protein sequence: CASSVQETQYF.